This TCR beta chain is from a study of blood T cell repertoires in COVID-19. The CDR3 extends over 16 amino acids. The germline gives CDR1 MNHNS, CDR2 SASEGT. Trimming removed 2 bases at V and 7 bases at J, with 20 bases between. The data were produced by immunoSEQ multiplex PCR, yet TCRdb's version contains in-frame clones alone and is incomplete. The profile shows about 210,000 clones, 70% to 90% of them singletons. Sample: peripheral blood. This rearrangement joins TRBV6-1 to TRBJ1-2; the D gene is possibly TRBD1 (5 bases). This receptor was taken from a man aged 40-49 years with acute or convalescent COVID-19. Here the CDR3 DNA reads TGTGCCAGCAGTGAACAGGGCGGGACCGCCTGGGGTGGCTACACCTTC. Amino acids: CASSEQGGTAWGGYTF.